This entry is about one T cell receptor (beta chain). The antigen is unknown. Pooled together were second doses at about 4 or about 12 weeks. V lost 6 bases and J lost 8; bases outside the gene matches: 8. Germline CDR1 and CDR2: MNHEY and SMNVEV (reference sequence). The CDR3 totals 14 residues. The sample belongs to a study of T cell responses to AZD1222 COVID-19 vaccine. TCRdb's copy holds only in-frame clones and misses some; the assay was immunoSEQ multiplex PCR. The sample has under 200,000 clones, approximately 90% seen once. Study outcomes and limitations: Vaccine-associated CD4 TCRs spanned spike, dominant at 160-218 and 743-854. Reports indicate that nearly half of spike-specific TCRs are directed at unmutated variant regions.

This sample comprised peripheral blood, obtained 28 days after the second AZD1222 dose. The chain employs TRBV27 and TRBJ1-4, with TRBD1 matching over 8 bases. This receptor was obtained from an adult who received the AZD1222 COVID-19 vaccine. The CDR3 DNA reads as TGTGCCAGCAGACCCCAGGGGGCTGGCGAAAAACTGTTTTTT. It translates to CASRPQGAGEKLFF. The full variable domain, rest sourced from reference TRBV27 and TRBJ1-4, is EAQVTQNPRYLITVTGKKLTVTCSQNMNHEYMSWYRQDPGLGLRQIYYSMNVEVTDKGDVPEGYKVSRKEKRNFPLILESPSPNQTSLYFCASRPQGAGEKLFFGSGTQLSVL.